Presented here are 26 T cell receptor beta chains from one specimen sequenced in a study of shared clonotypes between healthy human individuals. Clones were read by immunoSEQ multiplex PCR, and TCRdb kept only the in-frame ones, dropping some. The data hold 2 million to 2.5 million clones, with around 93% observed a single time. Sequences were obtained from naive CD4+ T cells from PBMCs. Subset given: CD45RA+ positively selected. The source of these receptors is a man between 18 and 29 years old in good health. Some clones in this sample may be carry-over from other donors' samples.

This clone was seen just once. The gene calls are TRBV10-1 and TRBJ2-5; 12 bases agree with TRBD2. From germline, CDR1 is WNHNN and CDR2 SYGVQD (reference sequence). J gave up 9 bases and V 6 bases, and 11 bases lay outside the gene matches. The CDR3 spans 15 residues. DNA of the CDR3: TGCGCCAGCAGAACTAGCGGGAGGTCATTTGTGGCCCAGTACTTC. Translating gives CASRTSGRSFVAQYF.

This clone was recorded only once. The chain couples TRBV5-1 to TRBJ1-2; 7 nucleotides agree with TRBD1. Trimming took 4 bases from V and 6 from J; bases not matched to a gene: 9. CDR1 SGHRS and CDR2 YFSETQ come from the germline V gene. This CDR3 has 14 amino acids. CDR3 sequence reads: CASSPDRVRDGYTF. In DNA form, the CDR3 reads TGCGCCAGCAGCCCAGACAGGGTCCGAGATGGCTACACCTTC.

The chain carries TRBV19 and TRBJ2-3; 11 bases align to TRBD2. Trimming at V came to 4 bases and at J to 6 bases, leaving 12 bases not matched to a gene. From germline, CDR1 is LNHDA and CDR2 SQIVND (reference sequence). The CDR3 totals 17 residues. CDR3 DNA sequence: TGTGCCAGTAGTACTCGCGGGACTAGCGGCCAATTTGATACGCAGTATTTT. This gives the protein CASSTRGTSGQFDTQYF.

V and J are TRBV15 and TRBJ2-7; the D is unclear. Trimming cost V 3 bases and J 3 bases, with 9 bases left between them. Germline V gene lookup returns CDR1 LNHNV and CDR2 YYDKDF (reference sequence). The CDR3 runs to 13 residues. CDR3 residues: CATSRGIGYEQYF. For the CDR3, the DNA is TGTGCCACCAGCAGGGGGATAGGCTACGAGCAGTACTTC.

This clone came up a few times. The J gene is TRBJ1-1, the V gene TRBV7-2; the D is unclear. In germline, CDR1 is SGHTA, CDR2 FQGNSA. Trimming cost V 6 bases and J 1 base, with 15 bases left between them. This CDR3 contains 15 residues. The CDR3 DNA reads TGTGCCAGCAGTCCAAAGGTGGGCAGGAACACTGAAGCTTTCTTT. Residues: CASSPKVGRNTEAFF.

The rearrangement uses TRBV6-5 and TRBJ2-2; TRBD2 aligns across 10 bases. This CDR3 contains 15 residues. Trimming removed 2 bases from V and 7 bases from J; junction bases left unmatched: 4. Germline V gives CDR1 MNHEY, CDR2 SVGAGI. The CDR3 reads CASSYPTSGYGELFF. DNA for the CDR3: TGTGCCAGCAGTTACCCGACTAGCGGGTACGGGGAGCTGTTTTTT.

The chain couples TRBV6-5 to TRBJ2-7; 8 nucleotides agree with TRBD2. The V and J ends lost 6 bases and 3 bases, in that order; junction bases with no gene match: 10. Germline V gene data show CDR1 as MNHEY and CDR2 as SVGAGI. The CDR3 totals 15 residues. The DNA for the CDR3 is TGTGCCAGCAGCGAAATGACCGGGACTAGCTACGAGCAGTACTTC. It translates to CASSEMTGTSYEQYF.

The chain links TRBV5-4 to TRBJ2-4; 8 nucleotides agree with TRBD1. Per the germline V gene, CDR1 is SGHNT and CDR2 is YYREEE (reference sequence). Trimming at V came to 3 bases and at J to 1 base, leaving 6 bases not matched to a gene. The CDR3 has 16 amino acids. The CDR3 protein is CASSSGTGLAKNIQYF. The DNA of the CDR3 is TGTGCCAGCAGCTCCGGGACAGGCCTTGCCAAAAACATTCAGTACTTC.

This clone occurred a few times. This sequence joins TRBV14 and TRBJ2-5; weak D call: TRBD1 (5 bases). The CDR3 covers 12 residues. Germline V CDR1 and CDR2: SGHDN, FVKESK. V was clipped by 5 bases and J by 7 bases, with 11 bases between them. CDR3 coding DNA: TGTGCCAGCAGCGCAGGGAAAGGGACCCAGTACTTC. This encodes CASSAGKGTQYF.

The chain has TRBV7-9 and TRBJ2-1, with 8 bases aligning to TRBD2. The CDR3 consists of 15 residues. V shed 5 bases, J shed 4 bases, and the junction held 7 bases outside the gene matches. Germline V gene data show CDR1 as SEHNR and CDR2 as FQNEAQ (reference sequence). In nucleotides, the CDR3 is TGTGCCAGCAGCCTTGGACTAGCAAGATACAATGAGCAGTTCTTC. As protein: CASSLGLARYNEQFF.

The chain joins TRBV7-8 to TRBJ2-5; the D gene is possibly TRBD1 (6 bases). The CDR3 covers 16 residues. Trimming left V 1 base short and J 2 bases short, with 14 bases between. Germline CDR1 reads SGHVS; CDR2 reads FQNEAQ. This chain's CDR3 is CASSLGWGRSQETQYF. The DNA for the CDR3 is TGTGCCAGCAGCTTAGGGTGGGGGCGGAGTCAAGAGACCCAGTACTTC.

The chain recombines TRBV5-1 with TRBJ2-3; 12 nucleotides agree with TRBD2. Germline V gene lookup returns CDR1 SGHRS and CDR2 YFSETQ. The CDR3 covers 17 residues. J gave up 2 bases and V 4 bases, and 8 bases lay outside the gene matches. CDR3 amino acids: CASSLKLAGGSTDTQYF. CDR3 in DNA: TGCGCCAGCAGCCTAAAACTAGCGGGAGGTTCCACAGATACGCAGTATTTT.

CDR3 DNA sequence: TGTGCCAGCTCACCGGAAGCCCCCGGGGCAGGGAAGCCCCAGCATTTT. Protein: CASSPEAPGAGKPQHF. The chain recombines TRBV18 with TRBJ1-5; possibly TRBD1 for D (5 bases). The CDR3 loop spans 16 amino acids. V was cut by 3 bases and J by 8 bases, with 20 bases left in between. In germline, CDR1 is KGHSH, CDR2 LQKENI.

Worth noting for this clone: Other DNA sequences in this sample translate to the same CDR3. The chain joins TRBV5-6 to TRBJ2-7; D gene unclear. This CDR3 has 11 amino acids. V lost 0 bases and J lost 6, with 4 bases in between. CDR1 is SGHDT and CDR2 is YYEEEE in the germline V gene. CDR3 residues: CASSLGGEQYF. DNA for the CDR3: TGTGCCAGCAGCTTGGGGGGCGAGCAGTACTTC.

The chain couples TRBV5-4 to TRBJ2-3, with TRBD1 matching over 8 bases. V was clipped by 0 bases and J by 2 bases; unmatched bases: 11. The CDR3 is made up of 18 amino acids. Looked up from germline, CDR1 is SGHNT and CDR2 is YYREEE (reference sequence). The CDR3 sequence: CASSLEGTGQGPTDTQYF. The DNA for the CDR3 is TGTGCCAGCAGCTTGGAGGGCACAGGACAGGGACCCACAGATACGCAGTATTTT.

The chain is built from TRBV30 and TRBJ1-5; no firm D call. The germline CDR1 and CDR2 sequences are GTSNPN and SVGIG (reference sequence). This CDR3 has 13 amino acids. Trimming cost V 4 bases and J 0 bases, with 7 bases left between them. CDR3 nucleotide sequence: TGTGCCTGGAACATAGATAGCAATCAGCCCCAGCATTTT. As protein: CAWNIDSNQPQHF. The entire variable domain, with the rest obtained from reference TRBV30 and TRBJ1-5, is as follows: SQTIHQWPATLVQPVGSPLSLECTVEGTSNPNLYWYRQAAGRGLQLLFYSVGIGQISSEVPQNLSASRPQDRQFILSSKKLLLSDSGFYLCAWNIDSNQPQHFGDGTRLSIL.

The CDR3 loop reads CASSTRGNGNTIYF. The CDR3 nucleotides read TGTGCCAGTAGTACGAGGGGTAATGGAAACACCATATATTTT. The chain employs TRBV19 and TRBJ1-3, with D tentatively TRBD1 (5 bases). The CDR3 has 14 amino acids. Between the trimmed V and J ends, which lost 4 bases and 3 bases, there was a span of 10 bases. The V gene's germline CDR1 is LNHDA and CDR2 SQIVND (reference sequence).

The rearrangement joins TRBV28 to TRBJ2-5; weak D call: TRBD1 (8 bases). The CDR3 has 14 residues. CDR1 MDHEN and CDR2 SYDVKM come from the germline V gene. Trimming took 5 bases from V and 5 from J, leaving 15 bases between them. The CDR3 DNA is TGTGCCAGCAGTGTCCACAGGGGGGGGGAGACCCAGTACTTC. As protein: CASSVHRGGETQYF.

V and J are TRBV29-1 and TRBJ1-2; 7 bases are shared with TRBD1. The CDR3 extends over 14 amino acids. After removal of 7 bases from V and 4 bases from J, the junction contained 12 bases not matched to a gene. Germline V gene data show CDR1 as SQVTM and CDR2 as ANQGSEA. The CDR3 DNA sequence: TGCAGCGCCGTAGGGGGGGAGGGGGCCTATGGCTACACCTTC. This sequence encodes CSAVGGEGAYGYTF. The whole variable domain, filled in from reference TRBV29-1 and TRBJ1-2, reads SAVISQKPSRDICQRGTSLTIQCQVDSQVTMMFWYRQQPGQSLTLIATANQGSEATYESGFVIDKFPISRPNLTFSTLTVSNMSPEDSSIYLCSAVGGEGAYGYTFGSGTRLTVV.

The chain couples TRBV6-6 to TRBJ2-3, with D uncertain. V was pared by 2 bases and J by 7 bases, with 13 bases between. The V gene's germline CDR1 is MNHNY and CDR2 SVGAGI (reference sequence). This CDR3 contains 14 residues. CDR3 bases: TGTGCCAGCAGTTACCGGCCAGTTTCATATACGCAGTATTTT. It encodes CASSYRPVSYTQYF.

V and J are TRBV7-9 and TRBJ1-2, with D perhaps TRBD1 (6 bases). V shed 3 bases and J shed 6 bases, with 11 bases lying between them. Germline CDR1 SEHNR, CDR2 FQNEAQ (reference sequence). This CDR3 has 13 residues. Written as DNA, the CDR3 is TGTGCCAGCAGCTTTACAGGGAACCATGGCTACACCTTC. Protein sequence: CASSFTGNHGYTF. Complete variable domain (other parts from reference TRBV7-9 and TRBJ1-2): DTGVSQNPRHKITKRGQNVTFRCDPISEHNRLYWYRQTLGQGPEFLTYFQNEAQLEKSRLLSDRFSAERPKGSFSTLEIQRTEQGDSAMYLCASSFTGNHGYTFGSGTRLTVV.

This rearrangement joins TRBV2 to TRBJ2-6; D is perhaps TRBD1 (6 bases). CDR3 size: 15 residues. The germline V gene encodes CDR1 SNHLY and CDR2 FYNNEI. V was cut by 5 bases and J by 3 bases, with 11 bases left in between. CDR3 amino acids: CASSNPGVGANVLTF. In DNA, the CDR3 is TGTGCCAGCAGTAACCCAGGGGTTGGGGCCAACGTCCTGACTTTC.

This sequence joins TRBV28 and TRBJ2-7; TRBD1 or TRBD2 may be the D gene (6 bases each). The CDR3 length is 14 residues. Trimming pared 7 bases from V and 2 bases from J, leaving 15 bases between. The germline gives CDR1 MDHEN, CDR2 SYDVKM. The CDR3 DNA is TGTGCCAGCACCCCGTCCGGGGGCCCCTACGAGCAGTACTTC. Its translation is CASTPSGGPYEQYF. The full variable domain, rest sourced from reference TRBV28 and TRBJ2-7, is DVKVTQSSRYLVKRTGEKVFLECVQDMDHENMFWYRQDPGLGLRLIYFSYDVKMKEKGDIPEGYSVSREKKERFSLILESASTNQTSMYLCASTPSGGPYEQYFGPGTRLTVT.

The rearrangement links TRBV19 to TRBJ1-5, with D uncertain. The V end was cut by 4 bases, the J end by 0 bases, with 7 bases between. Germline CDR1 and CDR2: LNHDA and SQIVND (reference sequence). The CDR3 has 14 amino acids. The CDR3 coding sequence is TGTGCCAGTAGTACTTGGGCTAGCAATCAGCCCCAGCATTTT. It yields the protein CASSTWASNQPQHF.

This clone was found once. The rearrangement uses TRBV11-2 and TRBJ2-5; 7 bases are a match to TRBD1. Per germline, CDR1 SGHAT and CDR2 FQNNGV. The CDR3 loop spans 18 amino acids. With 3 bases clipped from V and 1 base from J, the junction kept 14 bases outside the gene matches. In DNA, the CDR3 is TGTGCCAGCAGCTTCCACTTGGGTGGGACAGCCTTCCAAGAGACCCAGTACTTC. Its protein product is CASSFHLGGTAFQETQYF.

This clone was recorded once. CDR3 protein: CASTPSGGVYNEQFF. In DNA form, the CDR3 reads TGTGCCAGCACCCCCTCCGGGGGAGTTTACAATGAGCAGTTCTTC. The chain combines TRBV28 with TRBJ2-1; D may be TRBD2 (6 bases). Trimming removed 7 bases at V and 4 bases at J, with 17 bases between. The CDR3 has 15 amino acids. CDR1 MDHEN and CDR2 SYDVKM come from the germline V gene. The whole variable domain, remainder taken from reference TRBV28 and TRBJ2-1, is DVKVTQSSRYLVKRTGEKVFLECVQDMDHENMFWYRQDPGLGLRLIYFSYDVKMKEKGDIPEGYSVSREKKERFSLILESASTNQTSMYLCASTPSGGVYNEQFFGPGTRLTVL.